These 8 T cell receptor beta chains share one sample of origin, sequenced in a study of molecular identifiers for immune sequencing clone quantification. TCRdb fed the PCR reads into MiXCR, producing one record per CDR3 protein. Of approximately 54,000 distinct CDR3 sequences listed, less than 25% are singletons. The sequenced sample consisted of naive CD8+ T cells from blood, with Jurkat cell RNA spiked in. Subset reported: FACS-sorted CD8+CD4-CCR7+CD45RA+ naive T cells. Receptors were obtained from a human donor in good health. Some libraries in this study had Jurkat cell RNA spiked in.

This clonotype was recorded many times. The chain uses TRBV7-2 and TRBJ2-3, with 11 bases aligning to TRBD2. Germline CDR1 reads SGHTA; CDR2 reads FQGNSA. Trimming took 5 bases from V and 2 from J; bases not matched to a gene: 9. The CDR3 runs 17 residues. The CDR3 DNA is TGTGCCAGCAGCCCACACCCTAGCGGGAGGTACACAGATACGCAGTATTTT. Translation gives CASSPHPSGRYTDTQYF.

This clonotype was observed at least ten times. The chain recombines TRBV2 with TRBJ2-3, with 9 bases matching TRBD1. The CDR3 totals 13 residues. Trimming cost V 8 bases and J 3 bases; bases outside gene matches: 3. Per germline, CDR1 SNHLY and CDR2 FYNNEI. The CDR3 sequence: CASPGTGTDTQYF. CDR3 bases: TGTGCCAGCCCGGGGACAGGGACAGATACGCAGTATTTT.

This clonotype has at least ten counts. CDR3 nucleotides: TGTGCCAGCAGCTTAACCAGGGGATGGGAAGAAAAACTGTTTTTT. Translated: CASSLTRGWEEKLFF. This chain joins TRBV7-2 and TRBJ1-4; D might be TRBD1 (6 bases). The CDR3 loop spans 15 amino acids. Germline CDR1 and CDR2: SGHTA and FQGNSA. V was trimmed by 2 bases and J by 8 bases, leaving 15 bases between them.

Worth noting for this clonotype: A single base separates this from a much larger clone, so it may be a read error. The chain has TRBV19 and TRBJ2-1, with TRBD1 matching 7 bases. Germline V gives CDR1 LNHDA, CDR2 SQIVND (reference sequence). V trimming: 5 bases; J trimming: 4 bases; junction bases outside the gene matches: 5. The CDR3 loop spans 14 amino acids. The CDR3 region has the DNA TGTGCCAGTAGTGCCGGGACAGTTTACAATGAGCAGTTCTTC. This sequence encodes CASSAGTVYNEQFF.

This clonotype was detected many times. The CDR3 sequence is CASSLTGANVLTF. CDR3 bases: TGTGCCAGCAGTTTAACTGGGGCCAACGTCCTGACTTTC. The gene calls are TRBV27 and TRBJ2-6; D unclear. The CDR3 contains 13 residues. V dropped 2 bases and J dropped 2 bases, with 1 base sitting between them. Germline lookup yields CDR1 MNHEY and CDR2 SMNVEV (reference sequence).

This clonotype was counted ten times or more. The CDR3 protein is CASSLTSGRALSYNEQFF. The CDR3 bases are TGCGCCAGCAGCTTGACTAGCGGGAGGGCCTTGTCCTACAATGAGCAGTTCTTC. The chain carries TRBV5-1 and TRBJ2-1; 13 bases are shared with TRBD2. Germline CDR1 reads SGHRS; CDR2 reads YFSETQ. V gave up 1 base and J gave up 1 base; unmatched junction bases: 5. The CDR3 is made up of 18 amino acids.

This clonotype was seen many times. The gene calls are TRBV7-9 and TRBJ2-3, with 7 bases aligning to TRBD1. The CDR3 covers 14 residues. With V trimmed by 5 bases and J by 4 bases, 6 bases remained unmatched. Germline lookup yields CDR1 SEHNR and CDR2 FQNEAQ (reference sequence). CDR3 nucleotides: TGTGCCAGCAGCCCCCGACAGGGCCCAGATACGCAGTATTTT. Its protein is CASSPRQGPDTQYF.

This clonotype came up many times. The gene calls are TRBV6-2 or TRBV6-3 and TRBJ1-1; weak D call: TRBD1 (5 bases). V lost 6 bases to trimming and J lost 1 base, with 9 bases between them. Germline V gives CDR1 MNHEY, CDR2 SVGEGT. The CDR3 totals 13 residues. CDR3 nucleotides: TGTGCCAGCAGCTTTACAGGGAACACTGAAGCTTTCTTT. This codes for CASSFTGNTEAFF.